These 32 T cell receptor beta chains share one sample of origin, sequenced in a study of neurological immune-mediated disorders. TCRdb passed the 5' RACE reads through MiXCR, listing each CDR3 protein once. The sample lists roughly 45,000 distinct CDR3 sequences, 3% to 3.5% seen once, with roughly 16% in the top ten. Sequencing used PBMCs. The receptor source for this set is a woman aged 50 to 60 with multiple sclerosis.

This clonotype has ten or more counts. V usage is TRBV29-1 and J usage is TRBJ2-1; 12 bases fit TRBD2. The CDR3 has 16 residues. Germline V gives CDR1 SQVTM, CDR2 ANQGSEA. V gave up 6 bases and J gave up 2 bases; unmatched junction bases: 8. CDR3 sequence reads: CSVGLAGRTPYNEQFF. For the CDR3, the DNA is TGCAGCGTGGGACTAGCGGGTCGCACCCCCTACAATGAGCAGTTCTTC.

Many counts were recorded for this clonotype. The chain carries TRBV7-9 and TRBJ1-1; 9 bases are a match to TRBD1. The CDR3 covers 13 residues. The ends lost 5 bases at V and 3 bases at J; junction bases unmatched: 1. Germline-derived CDR1 and CDR2 are SEHNR and FQNEAQ (reference sequence). The CDR3 nucleotides are TGTGCCAGCAGCCGGACAGGGGACACTGAAGCTTTCTTT. Its protein is CASSRTGDTEAFF.

This clonotype was recorded at least ten times. The chain employs TRBV7-2 and TRBJ2-1, with 10 bases identical to TRBD1. From germline, CDR1 is SGHTA and CDR2 FQGNSA. The CDR3 sequence is 15 residues long. J was trimmed by 7 bases and V by 4 bases; bases with no gene match: 7. The CDR3 here is CASSSPTGGGNEQFF. The CDR3 bases are TGTGCCAGCAGCTCCCCGACAGGGGGCGGGAATGAGCAGTTCTTC.

This clonotype was seen many times. This sequence joins TRBV6-6 and TRBJ2-2; 12 nucleotides line up with TRBD2. Germline values: CDR1 MNHNY, CDR2 SVGAGI (reference sequence). The CDR3 length is 18 residues. J lost 7 bases, V lost 4 bases, and 13 bases had no gene match. For the CDR3, the DNA is TGTGCCAGCAGTTTAAGACTAGCGGGAGTACTCGTGGGCGGGGAGCTGTTTTTT. As protein: CASSLRLAGVLVGGELFF.

This clonotype was counted ten times or more. The gene calls are TRBV11-2 and TRBJ2-7; 11 bases match TRBD2. This CDR3 contains 15 residues. CDR1 SGHAT and CDR2 FQNNGV come from the germline V gene. V gave up 5 bases and J gave up 5 bases; unmatched junction bases: 8. The DNA of the CDR3 is TGTGCCAGCAGCGATAAAGTAGCGGGAGGGCACGAGCAGTACTTC. Translating gives CASSDKVAGGHEQYF.

This clonotype was found many times. This chain uses TRBV2 with TRBJ1-4, with D maybe TRBD1 (5 bases). V shed 3 bases and J shed 6 bases, with 11 bases lying between them. Germline CDR1 and CDR2: SNHLY and FYNNEI. This CDR3 comprises 14 residues. The CDR3 DNA follows: TGTGCCAGCAGTGAGGCAGGGTCTGATGAAAAACTGTTTTTT. It codes for CASSEAGSDEKLFF.

This clonotype was counted at least ten times. V gene TRBV5-1 combines with J gene TRBJ1-1; no clear D gene. The CDR3 covers 15 residues. Germline V gene lookup returns CDR1 SGHRS and CDR2 YFSETQ. Trimming removed 5 bases at V and 1 base at J, with 15 bases between. The CDR3: CASRSLGLTNTEAFF. The CDR3 nucleotides read TGCGCCAGCAGGTCGTTAGGCTTAACGAACACTGAAGCTTTCTTT.

This clonotype was counted once. The chain carries TRBV20-1 and TRBJ2-5, with D possibly matching TRBD1 (5 bases). Trimming cost V 2 bases and J 5 bases, with 12 bases left between them. Germline-derived CDR1 and CDR2 are DFQATT and SNEGSKA (reference sequence). The CDR3 runs to 13 residues. The CDR3 DNA is TGCAGTGCTAGACAGGGTTTGTGGGAGACCCAGTACTTC. Translated: CSARQGLWETQYF.

This clonotype was counted at least ten times. The chain recombines TRBV9 with TRBJ2-7; a weak D match, TRBD2 (5 bases). Trimming shortened V by 0 bases and J by 2 bases, and 12 bases separated the two germline ends. The germline V gene encodes CDR1 SGDLS and CDR2 YYNGEE. This CDR3 is 15 amino acids long. CDR3 region: CASSVGATGTYEQYF. CDR3 DNA: TGTGCCAGCAGCGTAGGTGCAACGGGAACCTACGAGCAGTACTTC.

This clonotype has ten or more counts. The V call is TRBV10-3, the J call TRBJ2-5; weak D call: TRBD1 (5 bases). Germline V lookup: CDR1 ENHRY, CDR2 SYGVKD. This CDR3 is built from 12 residues. V was pared by 3 bases and J by 3 bases, with 5 bases between. The DNA of the CDR3 is TGTGCCATCAGTGACAGGGAAGAGACCCAGTACTTC. Protein sequence: CAISDREETQYF.

In its sample, this clonotype was seen many times. The chain recombines TRBV5-1 with TRBJ2-3; D is undetermined. CDR1 SGHRS and CDR2 YFSETQ come from the germline V gene. CDR3 length: 13 amino acids. V was shortened by 4 bases and J by 2 bases, with 8 bases between the two germline ends. In DNA form, the CDR3 reads TGCGCCAGCAGCCTGGCCTACACAGATACGCAGTATTTT. It is translated as CASSLAYTDTQYF.

This clonotype was seen repeatedly, ten times or more. The gene calls are TRBV7-2 and TRBJ2-7; TRBD2 agrees at 7 bases. Germline values: CDR1 SGHTA, CDR2 FQGNSA. V trimming: 5 bases; J trimming: 3 bases; junction bases outside the gene matches: 7. This CDR3 is built from 14 residues. The CDR3, as DNA: TGTGCCAGCAGCCCCAGGGCGGGGGTCTACGAGCAGTACTTC. Protein product: CASSPRAGVYEQYF.

This clonotype has ten or more counts. The chain carries TRBV7-3 and TRBJ2-1, with no clear D. The CDR3 is made up of 11 amino acids. Germline V gene sequence: CDR1 SGHTA, CDR2 FQGTGA. V was cut by 2 bases and J by 10 bases, with 6 bases left in between. The CDR3 bases are TGTGCCAGCAGCTTAGCCGACGAGCAGTTCTTC. Encoded protein: CASSLADEQFF.

The table lists this clonotype with many counts. This sequence joins TRBV20-1 and TRBJ2-5, with a possible D match to TRBD1 (6 bases). CDR3 length: 12 amino acids. Germline CDR1 DFQATT, CDR2 SNEGSKA (reference sequence). V lost 6 bases and J lost 2, with 10 bases in between. The CDR3 region is CSANRVQETQYF. The CDR3 nucleotides read TGCAGTGCAAACAGGGTTCAAGAGACCCAGTACTTC.

This clonotype occurred many times. This chain joins TRBV6-5 and TRBJ2-2; no reliable D call. Germline lookup yields CDR1 MNHEY and CDR2 SVGAGI. The CDR3 covers 13 residues. V lost 2 bases to trimming and J lost 7 bases, with 8 bases between them. Here the CDR3 reads CASSYVVFGELFF. The CDR3 DNA is TGTGCCAGCAGTTACGTAGTGTTCGGGGAGCTGTTTTTT.

This clonotype has ten or more counts. The chain uses TRBV12-3 or TRBV12-4 and TRBJ1-2; unclear D gene. V was shortened by 4 bases and J by 7 bases, with 19 bases between the two germline ends. There are 15 residues in the CDR3. The CDR3 spells CASSSQLSSGSGYTF. In nucleotides, the CDR3 is TGTGCCAGCAGTTCACAATTATCCTCGGGTAGTGGCTACACCTTC.

This clonotype occurred many times. V gene TRBV28 combines with J gene TRBJ1-1; maybe TRBD1 (6 bases). Germline V gene lookup returns CDR1 MDHEN and CDR2 SYDVKM. V lost 5 bases to trimming and J lost 4 bases, with 14 bases between them. This CDR3 comprises 14 residues. The CDR3 DNA sequence: TGTGCCAGCAGTAACCAGGGGTTGGTCACTGAAGCTTTCTTT. Translated: CASSNQGLVTEAFF.

This clonotype was seen more than once but under ten times. The chain joins TRBV11-2 to TRBJ2-2, with 7 nucleotides matching TRBD1. Germline V gives CDR1 SGHAT, CDR2 FQNNGV. The CDR3 is 14 amino acids. The V gene end was trimmed by 4 bases and the J gene end by 4 bases; junction bases not matched to a gene: 3. The CDR3 nucleotides are TGTGCCAGCAGCTGGGGACAGTCCACCGGGGAGCTGTTTTTT. It translates to CASSWGQSTGELFF.

At least ten counts were recorded for this clonotype. DNA of the CDR3: TGCGCCAGCAGCTACGGACTAGCGGATTACAATGAGCAGTTCTTC. This sequence encodes CASSYGLADYNEQFF. The V gene is TRBV5-1, the J gene TRBJ2-1; 10 bases agree with TRBD2. V lost 3 bases and J lost 4; bases outside the gene matches: 4. In germline, CDR1 is SGHRS, CDR2 YFSETQ. The CDR3 sequence is 15 residues long.

This clonotype was picked up many times. This chain joins TRBV25-1 and TRBJ2-7; 7 bases match TRBD1. The germline gives CDR1 MGHDK, CDR2 SYGVNS. V shed 6 bases and J 3 bases; nucleotides not matched to a gene: 8. The CDR3 length is 14 residues. CDR3 residues: CASSRTGSVYEQYF. CDR3 sequence (DNA): TGTGCCAGCAGCCGGACAGGTTCGGTCTACGAGCAGTACTTC.

This clonotype has just a few counts. The chain joins TRBV20-1 to TRBJ1-1, with D unresolved. The CDR3 runs 13 residues. The V and J ends lost 7 bases and 1 base respectively, with 13 bases between them. Per the germline V gene, CDR1 is DFQATT and CDR2 is SNEGSKA (reference sequence). CDR3 in amino acids: CSDQGKENTEAFF. The CDR3 region has the DNA TGCAGTGACCAAGGAAAGGAGAACACTGAAGCTTTCTTT.

This clonotype was recorded many times. This chain connects TRBV3-1 to TRBJ1-2; 8 bases line up with TRBD1. The CDR3 length is 13 residues. The J segment lost 7 bases and the V segment lost 4 bases, leaving 5 bases of the junction unmatched. Germline lookup yields CDR1 LGHDT and CDR2 YNNKEL (reference sequence). The CDR3 protein is CASSLTGGGGYTF. CDR3 bases: TGTGCCAGCAGCCTTACAGGGGGTGGTGGCTACACCTTC.

This clonotype was counted many times. The chain recombines TRBV7-9 with TRBJ2-1; TRBD2 matches at 8 bases. The germline gives CDR1 SEHNR, CDR2 FQNEAQ (reference sequence). After removal of 4 bases from V and 4 bases from J, the junction contained 3 bases not matched to a gene. This CDR3 spans 14 amino acids. CDR3 region: CASSSASGYNEQFF. CDR3 sequence (DNA): TGTGCCAGCAGCTCGGCTAGCGGGTACAATGAGCAGTTCTTC.

This clonotype was detected many times. The gene calls are TRBV25-1 and TRBJ1-4, with 7 bases lining up with TRBD1. This CDR3 comprises 14 residues. Per germline, CDR1 MGHDK and CDR2 SYGVNS. The V segment lost 1 base and the J segment 5 bases; nucleotides outside the gene matches: 1. CDR3 protein: CASSESGGNEKLFF. CDR3 nucleotide sequence: TGTGCCAGCAGTGAATCAGGGGGAAATGAAAAACTGTTTTTT. Variable domain in full (rest from reference TRBV25-1 and TRBJ1-4): EADIYQTPRYLVIGTGKKITLECSQTMGHDKMYWYQQDPGMELHLIHYSYGVNSTEKGDLSSESTVSRIRTEHFPLTLESARPSHTSQYLCASSESGGNEKLFFGSGTQLSVL.

This clonotype came up many times. The chain joins TRBV5-6 to TRBJ2-1; 11 bases are a match to TRBD1. Germline CDR1 and CDR2: SGHDT and YYEEEE. The CDR3 contains 15 residues. The V segment lost 4 bases and the J segment 7 bases; nucleotides outside the gene matches: 7. The CDR3 is CASSPGQGAQNEQFF. In DNA, the CDR3 is TGTGCCAGCAGCCCTGGACAGGGGGCGCAGAATGAGCAGTTCTTC.

This clonotype was detected many times. V gene TRBV20-1 combines with J gene TRBJ2-5, with a weak D call TRBD2 (5 bases). V lost 3 bases, J lost 5 bases, and 16 bases lay in between. The length of the CDR3 is 14 residues. CDR1 DFQATT and CDR2 SNEGSKA come from the germline V gene (reference sequence). The CDR3 coding sequence is TGCAGTGCTAGGGTATATTGGGAGAGGGAGACCCAGTACTTC. The encoded protein is CSARVYWERETQYF.

This clonotype was seen repeatedly, ten times or more. J is TRBJ2-1 and V is TRBV5-1, with D uncertain. V was shortened by 4 bases and J by 2 bases, with 10 bases between the two germline ends. The CDR3 length is 14 residues. CDR1 and CDR2 from the germline V gene are SGHRS and YFSETQ. The CDR3 is CASSMDQAYNEQFF. The CDR3 region has the DNA TGCGCCAGCAGCATGGACCAAGCCTACAATGAGCAGTTCTTC. Complete variable domain (other parts from reference TRBV5-1 and TRBJ2-1): KAGVTQTPRYLIKTRGQQVTLSCSPISGHRSVSWYQQTPGQGLQFLFEYFSETQRNKGNFPGRFSGRQFSNSRSEMNVSTLELGDSALYLCASSMDQAYNEQFFGPGTRLTVL.

This clonotype was counted at least ten times. The CDR3 loop is CSARGQGGPYEQYF. The CDR3 DNA reads as TGCAGTGCCCGGGGACAGGGCGGACCCTACGAGCAGTACTTC. The chain has TRBV20-1 and TRBJ2-7; 9 nucleotides agree with TRBD1. V shed 6 bases and J 2 bases; nucleotides not matched to a gene: 8. Germline CDR1 DFQATT, CDR2 SNEGSKA (reference sequence). The CDR3 sequence is 14 residues long.

This clonotype appeared many times. The chain has TRBV29-1 and TRBJ2-7; D remains ambiguous. This CDR3 contains 11 residues. Trimming stripped 7 bases from V and 5 bases from J, with 12 bases between. Per germline, CDR1 SQVTM and CDR2 ANQGSEA. The CDR3 protein is CSAGHGNEQYV. The CDR3 bases are TGCAGCGCGGGTCATGGGAACGAGCAGTACGTC.

This clonotype was counted many times. The rearrangement uses TRBV5-1 and TRBJ2-3; 8 bases match TRBD2. Germline V gene sequence: CDR1 SGHRS, CDR2 YFSETQ. The CDR3 has 17 residues. Trimming took 3 bases from V and 4 from J; bases not matched to a gene: 13. The CDR3 protein is CASSWGLLADPPDTQYF. CDR3 bases: TGCGCCAGCAGCTGGGGGTTACTAGCGGACCCTCCAGATACGCAGTATTTT.

This clonotype was seen ten or more times. The chain has TRBV15 and TRBJ1-1, with 7 bases matching TRBD1. CDR1 and CDR2 (germline): LNHNV, YYDKDF (reference sequence). The CDR3 is 12 residues long. Trimming took 4 bases from V and 6 from J; bases not matched to a gene: 2. The chain's CDR3 is CATSTGGSEAFF. CDR3 nucleotides: TGTGCCACCAGCACAGGGGGATCTGAAGCTTTCTTT.

There are many counts of this clonotype. This sequence joins TRBV6-5 and TRBJ2-7, with a weak D call TRBD2 (6 bases). This CDR3 is built from 14 residues. The V gene's germline CDR1 is MNHEY and CDR2 SVGAGI. The V and J ends lost 6 bases and 7 bases respectively, with 19 bases between them. CDR3 nucleotide sequence: TGTGCCAGCAGCAATAGCGGAGTTTGGGAGGAGCAGTACTTC. Its protein product is CASSNSGVWEEQYF.